This is a list of T cell receptor beta chains from one sample in a study of immune heterogeneity within non-small cell lung tumors. TCRdb redid the calling of the multiplex PCR reads with MiXCR, one entry per CDR3 protein. The sample contains about 3,400 distinct CDR3 sequences, over 35% of which appear only once. The sequenced sample was lung tumor tissue. These receptors were taken from a man in his 70s with non-small cell lung cancer. Both conserved end residues are trimmed from each CDR3.

CDR3 protein: ASSFGGRASDTQY; V gene: TRBV7-9; J gene: TRBJ2-3
CDR3 protein: ASSRGTGPYGYT; V gene: TRBV6-1; J gene: TRBJ1-2
CDR3 protein: ASSFTRGGYT; V gene: TRBV28; J gene: TRBJ1-2
CDR3 protein: ASARRGELEAF; V gene: TRBV6-1; J gene: TRBJ1-1
CDR3 protein: ASSPLQRTSYNEQF; V gene: TRBV14; J gene: TRBJ2-1
CDR3 protein: ASSLAKGSGNTIY; V gene: TRBV12-3/TRBV12-4; J gene: TRBJ1-3
CDR3 protein: ASSPGTSGLNEQF; V gene: TRBV11-2; J gene: TRBJ2-1
CDR3 protein: ASPPSRVTNYGYT; V gene: TRBV27; J gene: TRBJ1-2
CDR3 protein: ASSAPSGANVLT; V gene: TRBV11-3; J gene: TRBJ2-6
CDR3 protein: ASSYSIRFEQY; V gene: TRBV6-2/TRBV6-3; J gene: TRBJ2-7
CDR3 protein: ASSIGTGSYEQY; V gene: TRBV19; J gene: TRBJ2-7
CDR3 protein: ATSEPGKDGYT; V gene: TRBV24-1; J gene: TRBJ1-2
CDR3 protein: ASSLVAELTYEQY; V gene: TRBV7-2; J gene: TRBJ2-7
CDR3 protein: ATSQGSADTQY; V gene: TRBV24-1; J gene: TRBJ2-3
CDR3 protein: ASSIGRRENTGELF; V gene: TRBV19; J gene: TRBJ2-2
CDR3 protein: ASSVGDSISGNTIY; V gene: TRBV9; J gene: TRBJ1-3
CDR3 protein: ASSYFTSGTYEQY; V gene: TRBV6-5; J gene: TRBJ2-7
CDR3 protein: ASSRLASTDTQY; V gene: TRBV3-1; J gene: TRBJ2-3
CDR3 protein: ASRTGLGYEQY; V gene: TRBV2; J gene: TRBJ2-7
CDR3 protein: ASSSRSLYGYT; V gene: TRBV7-9; J gene: TRBJ1-2
CDR3 protein: SVRQGMDTEAF; V gene: TRBV29-1; J gene: TRBJ1-1
CDR3 protein: ASSWRESTDRQY; V gene: TRBV19; J gene: TRBJ2-3
CDR3 protein: ASSPSSGGPYEQY; V gene: TRBV2; J gene: TRBJ2-7
CDR3 protein: ASSILEQGRYGYT; V gene: TRBV28; J gene: TRBJ1-2
CDR3 protein: ASTSTYEQY; V gene: TRBV7-2; J gene: TRBJ2-7